This TCR beta chain was found in a study of OX40 agonist ivuxolimab in advanced cancers. Clones were sequenced by immunoSEQ multiplex PCR, and TCRdb holds only the in-frame ones, with some missing. This repertoire shows 80,000 or so clones, more than 75% found once; its top ten account for under 0.35%. This CDR3 is 15 amino acids long. V dropped 3 bases and J dropped 0 bases, with 9 bases sitting between them. Per germline, CDR1 KGHSH and CDR2 LQKENI. The sequence derives from an adult with an advanced solid tumor such as melanoma, head and neck, liver or kidney cancer. The sample here was CD4+ or CD8+ T cells sorted from blood, taken in a trial of the OX40 agonist ivuxolimab. This rearrangement joins TRBV18 to TRBJ1-5; D may be TRBD1 (5 bases). The CDR3 loop is CASSPTDTSNQPQHF. CDR3 DNA sequence: TGTGCCAGCTCACCGACAGACACTAGCAATCAGCCCCAGCATTTT. Full variable domain (remainder filled in from reference TRBV18 and TRBJ1-5): NAGVMQNPRHLVRRRGQEARLRCSPMKGHSHVYWYRQLPEEGLKFMVYLQKENIIDESGMPKERFSAEFPKEGPSILRIQQVVRGDSAAYFCASSPTDTSNQPQHFGDGTRLSIL.